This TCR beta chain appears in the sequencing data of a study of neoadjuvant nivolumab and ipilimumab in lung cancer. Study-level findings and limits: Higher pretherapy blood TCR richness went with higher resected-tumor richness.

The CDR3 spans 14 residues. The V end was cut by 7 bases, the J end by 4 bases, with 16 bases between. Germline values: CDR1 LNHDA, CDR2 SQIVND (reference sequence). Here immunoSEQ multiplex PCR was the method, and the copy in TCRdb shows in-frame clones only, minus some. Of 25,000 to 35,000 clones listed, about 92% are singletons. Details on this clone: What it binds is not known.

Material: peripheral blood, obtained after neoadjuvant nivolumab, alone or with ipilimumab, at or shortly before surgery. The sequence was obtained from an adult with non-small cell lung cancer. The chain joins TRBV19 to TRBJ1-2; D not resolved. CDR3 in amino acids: CASMKTNQLYGYTF. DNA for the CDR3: TGTGCCAGTATGAAGACAAACCAGCTCTATGGCTACACCTTC.